These 28 T cell receptor beta chains were all obtained from the same sample, sequenced in a study of blood T cell repertoires in COVID-19. Using immunoSEQ multiplex PCR, the repertoire was profiled, and TCRdb retains in-frame clones only, with some absent. The profile shows 93,000 or so clones, roughly nine tenths of them singletons. Sequencing input: peripheral blood. These receptor sequences come from a human donor in a cohort sampled during active COVID-19.

The chain uses TRBV7-6 and TRBJ2-2; 9 bases align to TRBD2. Germline V gene lookup returns CDR1 SGHVS and CDR2 FNYEAQ. CDR3 length equals 17 residues. After removal of 2 bases from V and 0 bases from J, the junction contained 4 bases not matched to a gene. The CDR3 nucleotides read TGTGCCAGCAGCTTACCTCTAGCGGGGACGAACACCGGGGAGCTGTTTTTT. It translates to CASSLPLAGTNTGELFF. Full variable domain (missing parts from reference TRBV7-6 and TRBJ2-2): GAGVSQSPRYKVTKRGQDVALRCDPISGHVSLYWYRQALGQGPEFLTYFNYEAQQDKSGLPNDRFSAERPEGSISTLTIQRTEQRDSAMYRCASSLPLAGTNTGELFFGEGSRLTVL.

This clone came up once. The gene calls are TRBV9 and TRBJ2-1; 12 bases are a match to TRBD2. In germline, CDR1 is SGDLS, CDR2 YYNGEE. V lost 0 bases to trimming and J lost 5 bases; unmatched junction nucleotides: 6. The CDR3 runs to 17 residues. CDR3 sequence reads: CASSVESSGGVNNEQFF. The CDR3 DNA is TGTGCCAGCAGCGTAGAGTCTAGCGGGGGGGTAAACAATGAGCAGTTCTTC.

CDR3 coding DNA: TGCGCCAGCGGGGCCCAGGCAGGGGGGAACACTGAAGCTTTCTTT. Amino acid sequence: CASGAQAGGNTEAFF. The rearrangement links TRBV5-1 to TRBJ1-1; 7 nucleotides line up with TRBD1. This CDR3 is 15 amino acids long. After removal of 7 bases from V and 1 base from J, the junction contained 10 bases not matched to a gene. Germline V gene sequence: CDR1 SGHRS, CDR2 YFSETQ. Using reference TRBV5-1 and TRBJ1-1 for the parts outside the CDR3, the full variable domain is KAGVTQTPRYLIKTRGQQVTLSCSPISGHRSVSWYQQTPGQGLQFLFEYFSETQRNKGNFPGRFSGRQFSNSRSEMNVSTLELGDSALYLCASGAQAGGNTEAFFGQGTRLTVV.

The chain links TRBV6-6 to TRBJ1-2, with no clear D. This CDR3 has 15 amino acids. Deletions cut 8 bases from V and 8 bases from J, with 24 bases between. Germline CDR1 is MNHNY and CDR2 is SVGAGI (reference sequence). The CDR3 region has the DNA TGTGCCAGCCAGTCCAGAGTAACAGCCGCGAAAGGCTACACCTTC. It yields the protein CASQSRVTAAKGYTF.

The gene calls are TRBV5-1 and TRBJ1-2; 9 bases map to TRBD1. This CDR3 has 14 amino acids. The germline V gene has CDR1 SGHRS and CDR2 YFSETQ. V dropped 2 bases and J dropped 4; count of bases not matched to a gene: 3. CDR3 amino acids: CASSLQGAIYGYTF. CDR3 DNA: TGCGCCAGCAGCTTACAGGGGGCCATCTATGGCTACACCTTC.

Only one count was recorded for this clone. This rearrangement joins TRBV3-1 (or the pseudogene TRBV3-2) to TRBJ2-7, with 11 bases matching TRBD2. This CDR3 has 15 amino acids. In germline, CDR1 is LGHDT, CDR2 YNNKEL (reference sequence). V shed 1 base and J 3 bases; nucleotides not matched to a gene: 2. The CDR3 here is CASSQGTSGYYEQYF. CDR3 in DNA: TGTGCCAGCAGCCAAGGGACTAGCGGGTACTACGAGCAGTACTTC.

The V call is TRBV19, the J call TRBJ1-1, with a weak D call TRBD1 (5 bases). Trimming shortened V by 1 base and J by 1 base, and 7 bases separated the two germline ends. Germline assignment: CDR1 LNHDA and CDR2 SQIVND (reference sequence). The CDR3 totals 14 residues. CDR3: CASSIVGENTEAFF. In DNA form, the CDR3 reads TGTGCCAGTAGTATAGTAGGGGAGAACACTGAAGCTTTCTTT.

CDR3 nucleotides: TGTGCCAGCAGCCAAGATAGATTAGCGGGGGGGCTATCCAATGAGCAGTTCTTC. Translation: CASSQDRLAGGLSNEQFF. The chain is built from TRBV14 and TRBJ2-1; the match to TRBD2 covers 11 bases. CDR3 length: 18 residues. With 0 bases clipped from V and 6 bases from J, the junction kept 10 bases outside the gene matches. Germline assignment: CDR1 SGHDN and CDR2 FVKESK.

The chain recombines TRBV19 with TRBJ1-2; perhaps TRBD1 as D (6 bases). Germline V lookup: CDR1 LNHDA, CDR2 SQIVND (reference sequence). The CDR3 runs 15 residues. The V end was cut by 3 bases, the J end by 4 bases, with 15 bases between. CDR3 DNA: TGTGCCAGTAGTATGCTTCAGGGGTTCGGCTATGGCTACACCTTC. Translation: CASSMLQGFGYGYTF.

The chain couples TRBV5-6 to TRBJ1-1, with 11 nucleotides matching TRBD1. V dropped 2 bases and J dropped 5; count of bases not matched to a gene: 11. Germline V gives CDR1 SGHDT, CDR2 YYEEEE. The CDR3 consists of 17 residues. For the CDR3, the DNA is TGTGCCAGCAGCTTCCGCAGGACAGGGGGCTTAGGGACTGAAGCTTTCTTT. This encodes CASSFRRTGGLGTEAFF.

The chain recombines TRBV30 with TRBJ1-4, with 7 bases aligning to TRBD1. Unmatched junction bases numbered 5, after V lost 5 bases and J lost 8 bases. The CDR3 contains 12 residues. Germline CDR1 and CDR2: GTSNPN and SVGIG (reference sequence). CDR3: CAWAKTGEKLFF. The DNA of the CDR3 is TGTGCCTGGGCGAAGACAGGGGAAAAACTGTTTTTT. The full variable domain, with the rest looked up from reference TRBV30 and TRBJ1-4, is SQTIHQWPATLVQPVGSPLSLECTVEGTSNPNLYWYRQAAGRGLQLLFYSVGIGQISSEVPQNLSASRPQDRQFILSSKKLLLSDSGFYLCAWAKTGEKLFFGSGTQLSVL.

This clone was picked up a small number of times. The chain carries TRBV5-1 and TRBJ1-5; 9 nucleotides align to TRBD1. Germline lookup yields CDR1 SGHRS and CDR2 YFSETQ. This CDR3 has 14 amino acids. V lost 4 bases, J lost 6 bases, and 5 bases stayed unmatched. The CDR3 protein is CASSLGTGSQPQHF. CDR3 DNA: TGCGCCAGCAGCCTCGGGACAGGGAGTCAGCCCCAGCATTTT.

The chain is built from TRBV18 and TRBJ2-1, with 9 positions matching TRBD2. V shed 3 bases and J 1 base; nucleotides not matched to a gene: 10. Germline values: CDR1 KGHSH, CDR2 LQKENI. The CDR3 sequence is 18 residues long. CDR3 loop: CASSPPSRGGVSYNEQFF. As DNA, the CDR3 is TGTGCCAGCTCACCCCCCAGCCGCGGGGGGGTGTCCTACAATGAGCAGTTCTTC.

The chain has TRBV28 and TRBJ2-6; D is undetermined. The length of the CDR3 is 18 residues. Germline CDR1 reads MDHEN; CDR2 reads SYDVKM. V was trimmed by 1 base and J by 0 bases, leaving 13 bases between them. This CDR3 is CASSLLATVSSGANVLTF. CDR3 DNA: TGTGCCAGCAGTTTATTGGCAACCGTTTCCTCTGGGGCCAACGTCCTGACTTTC.

As for this clone: The same CDR3 arises from other DNA sequences in this sample as well. The J gene is TRBJ2-7, the V gene TRBV4-1; maybe TRBD2 (6 bases). The CDR3 totals 14 residues. Trimming shortened V by 0 bases and J by 4 bases, and 10 bases separated the two germline ends. Looked up from germline, CDR1 is MGHRA and CDR2 is YSYEKL. CDR3 nucleotides: TGCGCCAGCAGCCAAGATAGGGGAGGTTACGAGCAGTACTTC. Amino acid sequence: CASSQDRGGYEQYF.

The chain employs TRBV3-1 (or the pseudogene TRBV3-2) and TRBJ1-5, with D tentatively TRBD1 (5 bases). CDR3 length: 15 residues. Germline V gene sequence: CDR1 LGHDT, CDR2 YNNKEL (reference sequence). Between the trimmed V and J ends, which lost 3 bases and 1 base, there was a span of 10 bases. The CDR3 reads CASSQYTGSNQPQHF. In nucleotides, the CDR3 is TGTGCCAGCAGCCAGTACACAGGCAGCAATCAGCCCCAGCATTTT.

The chain links TRBV5-4 to TRBJ2-6; D is unclear. The V end was cut by 2 bases, the J end by 0 bases, with 9 bases between. Germline CDR1 and CDR2: SGHNT and YYREEE (reference sequence). CDR3 length: 16 amino acids. The CDR3 bases are TGTGCCAGCAGCTTTCTAAGCGACTCTGGGGCCAACGTCCTGACTTTC. Translation: CASSFLSDSGANVLTF.

The chain recombines TRBV5-4 with TRBJ1-1, with TRBD1 matching over 7 bases. Germline CDR1 and CDR2: SGHNT and YYREEE (reference sequence). V lost 4 bases and J lost 1; bases outside the gene matches: 7. The length of the CDR3 is 15 residues. The CDR3 spells CASSAKGAGNTEAFF. For the CDR3, the DNA is TGTGCCAGCAGCGCCAAGGGGGCCGGGAACACTGAAGCTTTCTTT.

The chain is built from TRBV7-3 and TRBJ1-2; the match to TRBD1 covers 8 bases. Germline CDR1 and CDR2: SGHTA and FQGTGA. The V segment lost 1 base and the J segment 7 bases; nucleotides outside the gene matches: 11. The CDR3 is 16 amino acids. Here the CDR3 DNA reads TGTGCCAGCAGCTTAAATGGTGTGCAGGGGGCCGGTGGCTACACCTTC. This codes for CASSLNGVQGAGGYTF. Looking up the rest from reference TRBV7-3 and TRBJ1-2 gives the full variable domain: GAGVSQTPSNKVTEKGKYVELRCDPISGHTALYWYRQSLGQGPEFLIYFQGTGAADDSGLPNDRFFAVRPEGSVSTLKIQRTERGDSAVYLCASSLNGVQGAGGYTFGSGTRLTVV.

The V call is TRBV7-3, the J call TRBJ2-7; 9 bases match TRBD1. With 2 bases clipped from V and 3 bases from J, the junction kept 5 bases outside the gene matches. The CDR3 length is 15 residues. Germline V lookup: CDR1 SGHTA, CDR2 FQGTGA. CDR3 DNA: TGTGCCAGCAGCTTATGGGGACAGGGTATCTACGAGCAGTACTTC. This gives the protein CASSLWGQGIYEQYF.

The rearrangement joins TRBV28 to TRBJ1-5; no definite D call. The CDR3 contains 14 residues. V lost 2 bases to trimming and J lost 2 bases, with 7 bases between them. Germline lookup yields CDR1 MDHEN and CDR2 SYDVKM. The CDR3 sequence: CASSLISGNQPQHF. CDR3 DNA: TGTGCCAGCAGTTTAATCTCGGGCAATCAGCCCCAGCATTTT.

This chain connects TRBV6-1 to TRBJ2-7; no reliable D call. V shed 3 bases and J shed 5 bases, with 5 bases lying between them. Germline CDR1 is MNHNS and CDR2 is SASEGT. This CDR3 contains 11 residues. DNA for the CDR3: TGTGCCAGCAGTGATATCGACGAGCAGTACTTC. Its translation: CASSDIDEQYF.

The J gene is TRBJ1-5, the V gene TRBV29-1; D is perhaps TRBD1 (5 bases). Germline-derived CDR1 and CDR2 are SQVTM and ANQGSEA. V shed 2 bases and J shed 8 bases, with 13 bases lying between them. The CDR3 is made up of 13 amino acids. The CDR3 DNA reads as TGCAGCGTTGAATCCAATCCGGGGGAGCCCCAGCATTTT. This encodes CSVESNPGEPQHF.

This clone appeared a few times. The chain recombines TRBV21-1 with TRBJ1-6. TRBV21-1 is given as a pseudogene. This CDR3 has 18 amino acids. DNA for the CDR3: TGTGCCAGCAGCCCGCGGGTGATTCTTGTAGGCGCTAATTCACCCCTCCACTTT. Protein sequence: CASSPRVILVGANSPLHF.

The rearrangement uses TRBV19 and TRBJ1-1; TRBD1 is a possible D gene (5 bases). This CDR3 comprises 14 residues. V lost 3 bases, J lost 4 bases, and 12 bases lay in between. Germline V gene data show CDR1 as LNHDA and CDR2 as SQIVND (reference sequence). CDR3 loop: CASSITRGATEAFF. CDR3 bases: TGTGCCAGTAGTATTACGCGCGGGGCCACTGAAGCTTTCTTT.

The chain has TRBV29-1 and TRBJ2-7; 9 bases are shared with TRBD2. Germline CDR1 and CDR2: SQVTM and ANQGSEA. V was pared by 3 bases and J by 4 bases, with 1 base of the junction left unmatched. CDR3 length: 12 residues. CDR3 amino acids: CSVDSGSYEQYF. DNA of the CDR3: TGCAGCGTTGATAGCGGGAGTTACGAGCAGTACTTC.

The rearrangement links TRBV12-3 or TRBV12-4 to TRBJ2-7; D possibly corresponds to TRBD1 (5 bases). V was clipped by 7 bases and J by 4 bases, with 14 bases between them. The CDR3 has 13 amino acids. CDR3 residues: CASTKRAGYEQYF. The CDR3 DNA is TGTGCCAGCACCAAAAGGGCAGGGTACGAGCAGTACTTC.

The rearrangement joins TRBV5-1 to TRBJ2-1; possibly TRBD1 for D (6 bases). The CDR3 contains 13 residues. V shed 5 bases and J shed 2 bases, with 8 bases lying between them. Germline-derived CDR1 and CDR2 are SGHRS and YFSETQ. Here the CDR3 DNA reads TGCGCCAGCAGTGAGGGGGCCTACAATGAGCAGTTCTTC. Translation: CASSEGAYNEQFF.